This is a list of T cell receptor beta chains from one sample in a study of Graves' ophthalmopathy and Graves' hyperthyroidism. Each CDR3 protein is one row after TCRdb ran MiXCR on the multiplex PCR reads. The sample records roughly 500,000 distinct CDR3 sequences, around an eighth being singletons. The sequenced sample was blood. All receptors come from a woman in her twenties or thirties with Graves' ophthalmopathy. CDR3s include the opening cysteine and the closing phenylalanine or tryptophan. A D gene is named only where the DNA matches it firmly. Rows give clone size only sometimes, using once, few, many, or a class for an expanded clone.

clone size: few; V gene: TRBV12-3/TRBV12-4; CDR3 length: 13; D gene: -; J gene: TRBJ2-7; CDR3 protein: CASSTGLNYEQYF; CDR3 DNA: TGTGCCAGCAGTACAGGACTGAACTACGAGCAGTACTTC
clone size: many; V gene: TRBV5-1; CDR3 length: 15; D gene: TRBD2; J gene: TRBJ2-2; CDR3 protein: CASSLRLAGDGELFF; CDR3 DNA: TGCGCCAGCAGCTTGCGGCTAGCGGGAGACGGGGAGCTGTTTTTT
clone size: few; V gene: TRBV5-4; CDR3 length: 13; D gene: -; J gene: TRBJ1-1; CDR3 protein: CASSPARSAEAFF; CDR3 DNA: TGTGCCAGCAGCCCAGCCCGTTCGGCTGAAGCTTTCTTT
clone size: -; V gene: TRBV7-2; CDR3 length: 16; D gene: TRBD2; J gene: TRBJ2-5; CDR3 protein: CASSPQSGRSRETQYF; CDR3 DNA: TGTGCCAGCAGCCCCCAAAGCGGGAGGTCCCGGGAGACCCAGTACTTC
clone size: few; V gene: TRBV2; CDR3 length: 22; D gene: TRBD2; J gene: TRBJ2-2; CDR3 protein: CASSEGASAYLAGGPRTGELFF; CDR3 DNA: TGTGCCAGCAGTGAAGGGGCCTCAGCGTATTTGGCGGGGGGGCCGAGGACCGGGGAGCTGTTTTTT
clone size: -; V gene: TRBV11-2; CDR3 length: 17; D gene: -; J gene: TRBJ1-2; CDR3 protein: CASSWLQAHGLNYGYTF; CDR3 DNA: TGTGCCAGCAGCTGGCTGCAGGCGCATGGGCTCAACTATGGCTACACCTTC
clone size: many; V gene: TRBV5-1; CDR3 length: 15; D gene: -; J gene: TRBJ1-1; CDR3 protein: CASSLASALNTEAFF; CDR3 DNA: TGCGCCAGCAGCTTGGCCAGTGCGTTGAACACTGAAGCTTTCTTT
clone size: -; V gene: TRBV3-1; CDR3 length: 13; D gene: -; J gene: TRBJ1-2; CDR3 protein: CASSHLTDNGYTF; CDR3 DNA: TGTGCCAGCAGCCACTTGACGGACAACGGCTACACCTTC
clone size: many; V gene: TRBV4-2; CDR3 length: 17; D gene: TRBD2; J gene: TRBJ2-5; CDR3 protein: CASSQEWGSGGGETQYF; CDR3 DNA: TGTGCCAGCAGCCAAGAATGGGGTAGCGGGGGGGGAGAGACCCAGTACTTC
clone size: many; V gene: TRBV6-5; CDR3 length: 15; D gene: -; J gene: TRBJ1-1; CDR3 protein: CASSYSRQINTEAFF; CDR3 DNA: TGTGCCAGCAGTTACTCCCGGCAGATAAACACTGAAGCTTTCTTT
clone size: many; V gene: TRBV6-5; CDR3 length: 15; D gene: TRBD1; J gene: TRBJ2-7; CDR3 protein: CASSSSTGVSYEQYF; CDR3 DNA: TGTGCCAGCAGTTCATCGACAGGGGTCTCCTACGAGCAGTACTTC
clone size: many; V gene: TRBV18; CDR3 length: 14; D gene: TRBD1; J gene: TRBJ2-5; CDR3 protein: CASSHGQGVETQYF; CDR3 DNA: TGTGCCAGCTCGCATGGACAGGGGGTTGAGACCCAGTACTTC
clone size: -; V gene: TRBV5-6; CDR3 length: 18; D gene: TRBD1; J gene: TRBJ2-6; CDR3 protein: CASSSRDRGFSGANVLTF; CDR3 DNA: TGTGCCAGCAGCTCCCGGGACAGGGGATTCTCTGGGGCCAACGTCCTGACTTTC
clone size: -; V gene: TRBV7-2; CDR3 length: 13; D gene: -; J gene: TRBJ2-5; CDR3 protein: CASSAPGWETQYF; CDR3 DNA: TGTGCCAGCAGCGCGCCAGGGTGGGAGACCCAGTACTTC
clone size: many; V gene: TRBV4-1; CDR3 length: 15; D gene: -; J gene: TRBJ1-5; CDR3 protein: CASSQQENSNQPQHF; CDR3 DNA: TGCGCCAGCAGCCAGCAGGAGAATAGCAATCAGCCCCAGCATTTT
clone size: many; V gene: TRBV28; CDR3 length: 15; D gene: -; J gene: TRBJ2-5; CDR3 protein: CASSSNHDYQETQYF; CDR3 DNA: TGTGCCAGCAGTTCGAACCACGACTACCAAGAGACCCAGTACTTC
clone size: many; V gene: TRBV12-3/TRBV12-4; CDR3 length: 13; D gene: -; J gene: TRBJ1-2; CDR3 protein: CASRVSGGYGYTF; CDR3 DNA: TGTGCCAGCAGAGTGTCTGGGGGCTATGGCTACACCTTC
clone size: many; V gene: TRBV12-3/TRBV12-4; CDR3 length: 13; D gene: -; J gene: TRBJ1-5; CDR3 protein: CASSLTPNQPQHF; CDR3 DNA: TGTGCCAGCAGTTTAACCCCCAATCAGCCCCAGCATTTT
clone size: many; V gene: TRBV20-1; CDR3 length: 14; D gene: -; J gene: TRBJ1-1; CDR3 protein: CSARVADRNTEAFF; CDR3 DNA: TGCAGTGCTAGAGTAGCAGATAGGAACACTGAAGCTTTCTTT
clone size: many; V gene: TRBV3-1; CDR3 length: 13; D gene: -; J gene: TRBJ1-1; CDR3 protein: CASSEGQFAEAFF; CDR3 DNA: TGTGCCAGCAGCGAAGGACAATTTGCTGAAGCTTTCTTT
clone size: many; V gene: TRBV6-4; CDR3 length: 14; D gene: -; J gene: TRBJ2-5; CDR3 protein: CASSDDASTGTQYF; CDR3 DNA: TGTGCCAGCAGTGATGATGCCTCCACGGGGACCCAGTACTTC
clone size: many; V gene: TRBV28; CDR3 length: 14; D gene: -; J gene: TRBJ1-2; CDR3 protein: CASSRVLEVWGYTF; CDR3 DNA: TGTGCCAGCAGCCGCGTCCTAGAAGTTTGGGGCTACACCTTC
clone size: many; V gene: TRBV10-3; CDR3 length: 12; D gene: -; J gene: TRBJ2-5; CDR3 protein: CAISESRDNQYF; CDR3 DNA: TGTGCCATCAGTGAGTCCCGGGACAATCAGTACTTC
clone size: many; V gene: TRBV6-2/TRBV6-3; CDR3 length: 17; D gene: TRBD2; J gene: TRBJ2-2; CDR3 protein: CASSYSWRGWNTGELFF; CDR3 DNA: TGTGCCAGCAGTTACTCCTGGCGGGGGTGGAACACCGGGGAGCTGTTTTTT
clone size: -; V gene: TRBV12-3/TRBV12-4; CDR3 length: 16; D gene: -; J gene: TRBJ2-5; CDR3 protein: CASSLWWEEGRETQYF; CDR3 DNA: TGTGCCAGCAGTTTATGGTGGGAAGAGGGTCGGGAGACCCAGTACTTC
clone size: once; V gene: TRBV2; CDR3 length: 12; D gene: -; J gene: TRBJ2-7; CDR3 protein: CASRRAYYEQYF; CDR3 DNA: TGTGCCAGCAGACGGGCGTACTACGAGCAGTACTTC
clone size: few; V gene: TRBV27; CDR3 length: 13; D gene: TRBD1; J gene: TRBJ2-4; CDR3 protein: CASSYDRVGIQYF; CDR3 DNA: TGTGCCAGCAGTTACGACAGGGTGGGCATTCAGTACTTC
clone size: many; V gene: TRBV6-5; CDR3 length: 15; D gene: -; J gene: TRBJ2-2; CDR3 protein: CASSYRPGQFGELFF; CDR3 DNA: TGTGCCAGCAGTTACCGTCCTGGACAGTTCGGGGAGCTGTTTTTT
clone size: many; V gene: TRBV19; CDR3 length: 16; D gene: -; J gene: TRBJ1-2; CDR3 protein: CASSSEANGANYGYTF; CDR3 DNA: TGTGCCAGTAGTTCGGAGGCGAACGGAGCTAACTATGGCTACACCTTC
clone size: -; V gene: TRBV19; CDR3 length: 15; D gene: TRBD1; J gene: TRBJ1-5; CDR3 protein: CASSIETRGNQPQHF; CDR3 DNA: TGTGCCAGTAGTATAGAAACCAGGGGGAATCAGCCCCAGCATTTT
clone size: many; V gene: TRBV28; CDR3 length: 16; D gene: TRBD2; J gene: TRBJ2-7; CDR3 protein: CASSSPRTSGTHEQYF; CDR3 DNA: TGTGCCAGCAGTTCCCCTCGGACTAGCGGGACACACGAGCAGTACTTC
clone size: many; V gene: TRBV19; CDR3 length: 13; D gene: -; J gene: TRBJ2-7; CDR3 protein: CASSKSKTYEQYF; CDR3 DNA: TGTGCCAGTAGTAAATCCAAAACCTACGAGCAGTACTTC
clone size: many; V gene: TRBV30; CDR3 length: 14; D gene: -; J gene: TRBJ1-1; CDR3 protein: CAWSLGLGGTEAFF; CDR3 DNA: TGTGCCTGGAGTCTGGGACTGGGGGGGACTGAAGCTTTCTTT
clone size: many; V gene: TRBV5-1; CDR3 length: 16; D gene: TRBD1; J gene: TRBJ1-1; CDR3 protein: CASSLDRGQVNTEAFF; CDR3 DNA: TGCGCCAGCAGCTTGGACAGGGGGCAGGTGAACACTGAAGCTTTCTTT
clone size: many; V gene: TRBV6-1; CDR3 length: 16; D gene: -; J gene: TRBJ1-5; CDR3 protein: CASSDATGLSNQPQHF; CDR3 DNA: TGTGCCAGCAGTGACGCTACAGGGTTAAGCAATCAGCCCCAGCATTTT
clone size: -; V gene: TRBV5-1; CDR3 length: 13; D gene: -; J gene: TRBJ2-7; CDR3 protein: CASSPTGNYEQYF; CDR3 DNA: TGCGCCAGCAGTCCAACAGGGAACTACGAGCAGTACTTC
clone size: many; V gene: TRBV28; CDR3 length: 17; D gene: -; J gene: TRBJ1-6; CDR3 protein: CASSPGPLSSYNSPLHF; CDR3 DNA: TGTGCCAGCAGCCCGGGACCGTTGAGCTCCTATAATTCACCCCTCCACTTT
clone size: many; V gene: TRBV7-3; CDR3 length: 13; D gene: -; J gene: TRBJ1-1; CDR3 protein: CASSLTFYTEAFF; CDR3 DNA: TGTGCCAGCAGCTTAACGTTCTACACTGAAGCTTTCTTT
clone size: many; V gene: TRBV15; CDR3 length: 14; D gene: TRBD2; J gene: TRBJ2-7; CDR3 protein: CATSRAGGPTDHYF; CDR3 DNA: TGTGCCACCAGCAGAGCGGGAGGGCCAACTGACCACTACTTC
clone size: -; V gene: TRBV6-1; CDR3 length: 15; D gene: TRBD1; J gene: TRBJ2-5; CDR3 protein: CASSDMPGQQETQYF; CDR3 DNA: TGTGCCAGCAGTGACATGCCGGGACAGCAAGAGACCCAGTACTTC
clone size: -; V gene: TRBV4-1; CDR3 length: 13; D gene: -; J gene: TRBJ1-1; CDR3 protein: CASSRLGGTEAFF; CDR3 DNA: TGCGCCAGCAGCCGGCTAGGGGGCACTGAAGCTTTCTTT
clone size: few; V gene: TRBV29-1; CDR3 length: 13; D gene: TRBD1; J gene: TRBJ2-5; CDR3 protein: CSVHRGLWETQYF; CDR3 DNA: TGCAGCGTACACAGGGGGCTATGGGAGACCCAGTACTTC
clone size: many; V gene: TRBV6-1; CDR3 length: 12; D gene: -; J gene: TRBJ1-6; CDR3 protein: CASSEVSSPLHF; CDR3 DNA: TGTGCCAGCAGTGAAGTGAGTTCACCCCTCCACTTT
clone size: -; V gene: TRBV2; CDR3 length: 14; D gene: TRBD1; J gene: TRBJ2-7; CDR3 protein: CASRDREGGYEQYF; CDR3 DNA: TGTGCCAGCAGAGACAGGGAAGGGGGCTACGAGCAGTACTTC
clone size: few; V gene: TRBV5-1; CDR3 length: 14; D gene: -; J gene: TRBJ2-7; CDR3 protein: CASSLVPRGYEQYF; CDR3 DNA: TGCGCCAGCAGCTTGGTTCCCAGGGGCTACGAGCAGTACTTC
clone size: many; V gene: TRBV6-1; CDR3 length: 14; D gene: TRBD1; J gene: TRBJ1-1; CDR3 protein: CASSGQAGGPEAFF; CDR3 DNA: TGTGCCAGCAGTGGACAGGCAGGGGGGCCTGAAGCTTTCTTT
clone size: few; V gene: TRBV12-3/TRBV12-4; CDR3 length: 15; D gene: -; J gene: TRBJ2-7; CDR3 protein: CASSRYSGGVEEQYF; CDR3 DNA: TGTGCCAGCAGCCGTTATAGCGGAGGGGTCGAGGAGCAGTACTTC
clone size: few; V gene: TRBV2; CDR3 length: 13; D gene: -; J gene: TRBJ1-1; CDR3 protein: CASSPAPYTEAFF; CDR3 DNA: TGTGCCAGCAGCCCAGCCCCTTACACTGAAGCTTTCTTT
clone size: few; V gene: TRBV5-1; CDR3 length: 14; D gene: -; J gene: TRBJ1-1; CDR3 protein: CASSLVVSNTEAFF; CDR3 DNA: TGCGCCAGCAGCTTGGTCGTGTCGAACACTGAAGCTTTCTTT
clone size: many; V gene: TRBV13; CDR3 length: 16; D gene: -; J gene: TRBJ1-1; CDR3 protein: CASSLGTGGGGTEAFF; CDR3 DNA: TGTGCCAGCAGCTTAGGTACAGGAGGAGGAGGCACTGAAGCTTTCTTT
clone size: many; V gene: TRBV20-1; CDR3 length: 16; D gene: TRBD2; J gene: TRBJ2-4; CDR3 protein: CSARAPTSGSWHIQYF; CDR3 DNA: TGCAGTGCTAGAGCCCCGACTAGCGGGAGTTGGCACATTCAGTACTTC
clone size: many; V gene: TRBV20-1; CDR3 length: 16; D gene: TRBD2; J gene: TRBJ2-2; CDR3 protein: CSARDTGSGDTGELFF; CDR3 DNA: TGCAGTGCTAGAGATACCGGGAGCGGGGACACCGGGGAGCTGTTTTTT